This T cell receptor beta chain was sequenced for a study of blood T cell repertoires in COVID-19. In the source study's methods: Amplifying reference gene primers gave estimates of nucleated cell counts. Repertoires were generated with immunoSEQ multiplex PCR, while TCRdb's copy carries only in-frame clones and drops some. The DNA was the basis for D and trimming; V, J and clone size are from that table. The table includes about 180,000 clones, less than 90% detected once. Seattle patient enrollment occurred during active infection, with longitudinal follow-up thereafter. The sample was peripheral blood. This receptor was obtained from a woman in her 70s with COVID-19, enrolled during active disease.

Here the CDR3 reads CASSRGLAGVRSYNEQFF. The CDR3 coding sequence is TGTGCCAGCAGCAGGGGACTAGCGGGTGTCCGGTCCTACAATGAGCAGTTCTTC. The rearrangement joins TRBV5-6 to TRBJ2-1; 12 bases agree with TRBD2. Trimming cost V 4 bases and J 1 base; bases outside gene matches: 9. The CDR3 is 18 amino acids. Germline assignment: CDR1 SGHDT and CDR2 YYEEEE. Full variable domain (rest looked up from reference TRBV5-6 and TRBJ2-1): DAGVTQSPTHLIKTRGQQVTLRCSPKSGHDTVSWYQQALGQGPQFIFQYYEEEERQRGNFPDRFSGHQFPNYSSELNVNALLLGDSALYLCASSRGLAGVRSYNEQFFGPGTRLTVL.